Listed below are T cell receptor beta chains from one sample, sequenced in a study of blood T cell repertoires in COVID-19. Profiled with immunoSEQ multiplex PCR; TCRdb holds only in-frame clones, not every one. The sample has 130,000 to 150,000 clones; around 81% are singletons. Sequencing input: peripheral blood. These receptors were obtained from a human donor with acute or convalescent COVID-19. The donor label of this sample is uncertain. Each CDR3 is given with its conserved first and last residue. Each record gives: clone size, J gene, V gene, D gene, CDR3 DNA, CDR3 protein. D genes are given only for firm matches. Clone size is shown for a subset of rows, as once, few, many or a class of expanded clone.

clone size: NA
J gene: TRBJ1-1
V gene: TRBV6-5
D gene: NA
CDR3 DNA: TGTGCCAGCTGGGGCTTTGGCACTGAAGCTTTCTTT
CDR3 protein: CASWGFGTEAFF

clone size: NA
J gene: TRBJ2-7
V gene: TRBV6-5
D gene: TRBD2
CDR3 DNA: TGTGCCAGCAGTCCGGGACTAGCGATCCACGAGCAGTACTTC
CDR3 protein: CASSPGLAIHEQYF

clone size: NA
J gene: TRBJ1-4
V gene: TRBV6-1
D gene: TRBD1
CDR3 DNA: TGTGCCAGCAGTGAAGCGGAGGGGGGACAGGGATTAAAACTGTTTTTT
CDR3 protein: CASSEAEGGQGLKLFF

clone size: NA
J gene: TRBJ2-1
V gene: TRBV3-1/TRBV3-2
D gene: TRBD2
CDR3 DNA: TGTGCCAGCAGCCCGGGACTAGCGGGGGGGAATGAGCAGTTCTTC
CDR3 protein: CASSPGLAGGNEQFF

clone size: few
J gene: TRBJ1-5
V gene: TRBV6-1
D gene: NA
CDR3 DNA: TGTGCCAGCAGTGGGCGACTGTCCCTCACGAATCAGCCCCAGCATTTT
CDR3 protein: CASSGRLSLTNQPQHF

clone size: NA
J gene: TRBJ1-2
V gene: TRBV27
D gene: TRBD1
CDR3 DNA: TGTGCCAGCAGTGATACAGGGGAAGGGGACTATGGCTACACCTTC
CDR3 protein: CASSDTGEGDYGYTF

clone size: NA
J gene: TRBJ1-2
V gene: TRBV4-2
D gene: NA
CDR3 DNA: TGTGCCAGCAGCCAAGATGATCGGTCCTTCTATGGCTACACCTTC
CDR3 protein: CASSQDDRSFYGYTF

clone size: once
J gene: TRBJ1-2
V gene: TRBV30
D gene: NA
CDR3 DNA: TGTGCCTGGAGTCTGGGAGGGACTGATGGCTACACCTTC
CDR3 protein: CAWSLGGTDGYTF

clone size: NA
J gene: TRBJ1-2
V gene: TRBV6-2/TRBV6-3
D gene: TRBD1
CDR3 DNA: TGTGCCAGCAGTCCGGGGACAGGGTGGAACTATGGCTACACCTTC
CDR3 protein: CASSPGTGWNYGYTF

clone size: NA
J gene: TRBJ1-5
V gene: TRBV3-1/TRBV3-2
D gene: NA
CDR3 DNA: TGTGCCAGCAGTTCGGGAGGGGGCAATCAGCCCCAGCATTTT
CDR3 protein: CASSSGGGNQPQHF

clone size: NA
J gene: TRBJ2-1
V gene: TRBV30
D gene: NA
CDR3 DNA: TGTGCCTGGATGAAGCCCCTCCACTACAATGAGCAGTTCTTC
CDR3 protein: CAWMKPLHYNEQFF

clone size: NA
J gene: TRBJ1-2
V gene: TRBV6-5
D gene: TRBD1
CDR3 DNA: TGTGCCAGCAGTTACGGTCGGGGACAGTCCTATGGCTACACCTTC
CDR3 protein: CASSYGRGQSYGYTF

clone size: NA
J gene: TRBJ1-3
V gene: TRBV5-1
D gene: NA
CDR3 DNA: TGCGCCAGCAGCTTGAGTAGGGGAGGCGGAAACACCATATATTTT
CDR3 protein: CASSLSRGGGNTIYF

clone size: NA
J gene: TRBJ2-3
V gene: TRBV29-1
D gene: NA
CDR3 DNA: TGCAGCGTTGACGGGATTCCTTGGGATACGCAGTATTTT
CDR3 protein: CSVDGIPWDTQYF

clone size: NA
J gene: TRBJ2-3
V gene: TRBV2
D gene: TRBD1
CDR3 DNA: TGTGCCAGCGGCCGGGACAGCGGCACAGATACGCAGTATTTT
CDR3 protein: CASGRDSGTDTQYF

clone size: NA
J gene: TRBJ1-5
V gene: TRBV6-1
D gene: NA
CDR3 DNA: TGTGCCAGCAGTGAGTACATTAATCAGCCCCAGCATTTT
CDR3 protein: CASSEYINQPQHF

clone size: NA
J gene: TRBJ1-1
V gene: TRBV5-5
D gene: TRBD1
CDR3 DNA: TGTGCCAGCAGCCTAGGACAGGGACGGACTGAAGCTTTCTTT
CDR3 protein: CASSLGQGRTEAFF

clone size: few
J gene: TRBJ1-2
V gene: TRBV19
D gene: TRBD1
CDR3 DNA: TGTGCCAGTAGTATCCCGGGACAGTCCTATCGCTACACCTTC
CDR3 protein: CASSIPGQSYRYTF

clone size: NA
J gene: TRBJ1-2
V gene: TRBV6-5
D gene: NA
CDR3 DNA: TGTGCCAGCAGTTACTGGTTGCAGGGAGGCGGCGGCTACACCTTC
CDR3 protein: CASSYWLQGGGGYTF

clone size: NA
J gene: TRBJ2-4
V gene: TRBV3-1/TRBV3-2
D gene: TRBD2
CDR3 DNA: TGTGCCAGCAGCCAAGGGGCGGGGGGAAACATTCAGTACTTC
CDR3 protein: CASSQGAGGNIQYF

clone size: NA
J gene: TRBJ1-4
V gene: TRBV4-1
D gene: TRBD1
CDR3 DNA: TGCGCCAGCAGCCGGGCCCCGGGACAGCCTAATGAAAAACTGTTTTTT
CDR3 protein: CASSRAPGQPNEKLFF

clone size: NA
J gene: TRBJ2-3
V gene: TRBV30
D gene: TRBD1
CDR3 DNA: TGTGCCTGGGGCCCGGGACAGGGTTCATTCGATACGCAGTATTTT
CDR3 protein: CAWGPGQGSFDTQYF

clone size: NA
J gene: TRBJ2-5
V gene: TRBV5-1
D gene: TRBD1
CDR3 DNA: TGCGCCAGCAGCCAGGGGGCTAGGGAGACCCAGTACTTC
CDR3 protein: CASSQGARETQYF

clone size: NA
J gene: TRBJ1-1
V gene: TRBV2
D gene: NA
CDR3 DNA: TGTGCCAGCAGTGAAGACAACCCAATGAACACTGAAGCTTTCTTT
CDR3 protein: CASSEDNPMNTEAFF

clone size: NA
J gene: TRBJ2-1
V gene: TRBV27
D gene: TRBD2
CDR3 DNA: TGTGCCAGCAGTTTATCCAGCGGGGGACACAATGAGCAGTTCTTC
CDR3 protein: CASSLSSGGHNEQFF

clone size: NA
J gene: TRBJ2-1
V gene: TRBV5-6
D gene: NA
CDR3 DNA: TGTGCCAGCAGTTACGGCCGCGGAGCGAAGAATGAGCAGTTCTTC
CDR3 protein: CASSYGRGAKNEQFF

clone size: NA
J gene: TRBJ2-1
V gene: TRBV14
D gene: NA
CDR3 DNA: TGTGCCAGCAGCCTTCAAAACAGTGCCTACAATGAGCAGTTCTTC
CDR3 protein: CASSLQNSAYNEQFF

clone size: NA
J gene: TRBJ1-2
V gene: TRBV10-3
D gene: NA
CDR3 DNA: TGTGCCATCAGCTCAGGGGCTGGCTACACCTTC
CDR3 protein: CAISSGAGYTF

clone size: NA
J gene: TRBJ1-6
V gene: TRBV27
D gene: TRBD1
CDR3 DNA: TGTGCCAGCAGTTTATTAGGGGGCCCTACACCCCTCCACTTT
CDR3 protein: CASSLLGGPTPLHF

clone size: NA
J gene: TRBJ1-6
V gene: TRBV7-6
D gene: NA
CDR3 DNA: TGTGCCAGCAGCTTAGACAGGGCAGGAAATTCACCCCTCCACTTT
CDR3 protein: CASSLDRAGNSPLHF

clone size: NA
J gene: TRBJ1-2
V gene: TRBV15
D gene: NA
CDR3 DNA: TGTGCCACCAGCAGACCGGGACTGGGTACCCCAGGCTATGGCTACACCTTC
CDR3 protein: CATSRPGLGTPGYGYTF

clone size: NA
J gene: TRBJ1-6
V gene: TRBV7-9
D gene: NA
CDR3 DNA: TGTGCCAGCAGCTTAGCGGCACCCTTCCATAATTCACCCCTCCACTTT
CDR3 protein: CASSLAAPFHNSPLHF

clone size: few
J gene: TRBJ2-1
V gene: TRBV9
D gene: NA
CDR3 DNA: TGTGCCAGCAGCGCGAGCTCCTACAATGAGCAGTTCTTC
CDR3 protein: CASSASSYNEQFF

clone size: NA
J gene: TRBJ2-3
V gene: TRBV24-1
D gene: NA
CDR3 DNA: TGTGCCACCAGTGATTTAGAGAGCACAGATACGCAGTATTTT
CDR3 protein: CATSDLESTDTQYF

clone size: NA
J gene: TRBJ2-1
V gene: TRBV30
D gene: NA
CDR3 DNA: TGTGCCTGGAGTGATAACGGGGGGCATGAGCAGTTCTTC
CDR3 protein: CAWSDNGGHEQFF

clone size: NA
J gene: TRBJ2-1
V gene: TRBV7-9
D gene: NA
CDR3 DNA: TGTGCCAGCAGCCCGGACTATACTGAGCAGTTCTTC
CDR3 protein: CASSPDYTEQFF

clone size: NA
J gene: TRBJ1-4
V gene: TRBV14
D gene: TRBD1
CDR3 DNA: TGTGCCAGCACCTCGGGGGACAGGGGTTATGAAAAACTGTTTTTT
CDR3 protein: CASTSGDRGYEKLFF

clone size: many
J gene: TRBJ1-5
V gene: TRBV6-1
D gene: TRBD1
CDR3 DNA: TGTGCCAGCAGTGAGGGTACCACAGGGGCGTTCAGTCAGCCCCAGCATTTT
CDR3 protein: CASSEGTTGAFSQPQHF

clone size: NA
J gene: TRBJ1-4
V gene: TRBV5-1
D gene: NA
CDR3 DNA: TGCGCCAGCAGCTTGTGGGGGACTGGAGGTGAAAAACTGTTTTTT
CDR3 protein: CASSLWGTGGEKLFF

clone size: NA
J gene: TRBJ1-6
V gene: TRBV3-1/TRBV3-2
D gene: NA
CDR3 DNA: TGTGCCAGCAGCCAAGGAGGCCCGAACGACGGATGGTCACCCCTCCACTTT
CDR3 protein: CASSQGGPNDGWSPLHF